The next 29 T cell receptor beta chains were all read from a single sample in a study of blood T cell repertoires in COVID-19. Profiled with immunoSEQ multiplex PCR; TCRdb holds only in-frame clones, not every one. The sample has 180,000 or so clones, roughly 83% seen once; the top ten hold 5% to 7%. Sequenced: PBMCs or T cells enriched from blood (not recorded which). These receptors were taken from a man aged 35 to 55 with acute COVID-19.

The J gene is TRBJ1-3, the V gene TRBV5-5; D might be TRBD1 (5 bases). The V end was cut by 0 bases, the J end by 1 base, with 14 bases between. The CDR3 length is 17 residues. CDR1 SGHKS and CDR2 YYEKEE come from the germline V gene (reference sequence). CDR3 sequence: CASSLGGAVKSGNTIYF. The DNA for the CDR3 is TGTGCCAGCAGCTTGGGTGGGGCCGTCAAATCTGGAAACACCATATATTTT.

The rearrangement links TRBV9 to TRBJ2-7, with TRBD2 identical over 11 bases. Germline V lookup: CDR1 SGDLS, CDR2 YYNGEE. V was clipped by 0 bases and J by 4 bases; unmatched bases: 3. This CDR3 region has 15 residues. The CDR3 loop reads CASSVDTSGSYEQYF. For the CDR3, the DNA is TGTGCCAGCAGCGTAGACACTAGCGGGAGTTACGAGCAGTACTTC.

This clone was counted only a few times. This chain joins TRBV6-1 and TRBJ1-1, with D possibly being TRBD1 (6 bases). The CDR3 runs 15 residues. From germline, CDR1 is MNHNS and CDR2 SASEGT. V gave up 1 base and J gave up 4 bases, with 13 bases separating them. The CDR3 DNA is TGTGCCAGCAGTGAAGGGTCAGGGGCAACCACTGAAGCTTTCTTT. It is translated as CASSEGSGATTEAFF.

DNA for the CDR3: TGTGCCAGCAGCCAAGATTCGGGTTCCTACGAGCAGTACTTC. Protein: CASSQDSGSYEQYF. The chain is built from TRBV4-2 and TRBJ2-7; D gene uncertain. The CDR3 runs to 14 residues. V was shortened by 0 bases and J by 1 base, with 7 bases between the two germline ends. Germline V gene lookup returns CDR1 LGHNA and CDR2 YNFKEQ.

The DNA of the CDR3 is TGCGCCAGCAGCCAAGATTCGGCCGCATTAACTAGCGGGGCTTACAATGAGCAGTTCTTC. Its protein product is CASSQDSAALTSGAYNEQFF. The chain carries TRBV4-1 and TRBJ2-1; TRBD2 matches 10 bases. The J segment lost 4 bases and the V segment lost 0 bases, leaving 15 bases of the junction unmatched. Germline CDR1 and CDR2: MGHRA and YSYEKL. There are 20 residues in the CDR3.

Concerning this clone: One end of the junction varies from germline; a read error may be responsible. CDR3 region: CASSLVDRDRAIEQYF. The CDR3 DNA is TGTGCTAGCAGCTTAGTCGACCGGGACAGGGCAATCGAGCAGTACTTC. The gene calls are TRBV7-7 and TRBJ2-7; 9 bases match TRBD1. The CDR3 totals 16 residues. Germline values: CDR1 SSHAT, CDR2 FNYEAQ (reference sequence).

This clone was seen once. The CDR3 DNA sequence: TGTGCCAGCAGTTTATTAGGACAGAAGCAGCCCCAGCATTTT. Amino acid sequence: CASSLLGQKQPQHF. This chain links TRBV28 with TRBJ1-5; D might be TRBD1 (6 bases). This CDR3 is 14 amino acids long. V lost 1 base and J lost 7, with 11 bases in between. Germline lookup yields CDR1 MDHEN and CDR2 SYDVKM.

The genes are TRBV27 and TRBJ2-1, with D unclear. The CDR3 loop spans 14 amino acids. Deletions cut 6 bases from V and 0 bases from J, with 9 bases between. CDR1 and CDR2 from the germline V gene are MNHEY and SMNVEV (reference sequence). CDR3 in DNA: TGTGCCAGCAGCTATCTTAGCTCCTACAATGAGCAGTTCTTC. This gives the protein CASSYLSSYNEQFF.

This chain links TRBV9 with TRBJ2-1; 10 nucleotides line up with TRBD2. The CDR3 sequence is 16 residues long. CDR1 and CDR2 (germline): SGDLS, YYNGEE. V lost 1 base and J lost 9; bases outside the gene matches: 10. This CDR3 reads CASSVSGLAGATEQFF. CDR3 nucleotide sequence: TGTGCCAGCAGCGTATCAGGGCTAGCGGGAGCCACTGAGCAGTTCTTC.

This rearrangement joins TRBV6-2 or TRBV6-3 to TRBJ1-2; D possibly corresponds to TRBD1 (6 bases). Per germline, CDR1 MNHEY and CDR2 SVGEGT. The V gene lost 4 bases and the J gene lost 4 bases, with 16 bases spanning the gap. This CDR3 has 15 residues. DNA of the CDR3: TGTGCCAGCAGTTTGGCTTCGGGGACACGCTATGGCTACACCTTC. This translates into CASSLASGTRYGYTF.

This chain links TRBV28 with TRBJ2-1, with 8 bases fitting TRBD2. Germline loops: CDR1 MDHEN, CDR2 SYDVKM. The CDR3 length is 17 residues. V shed 5 bases, J shed 4 bases, and the junction held 13 bases outside the gene matches. The CDR3 region is CASSPGLAGPLYNEQFF. As DNA, the CDR3 is TGTGCCAGCAGTCCCGGATTAGCGGGACCCCTATACAATGAGCAGTTCTTC.

V is TRBV12-3 or TRBV12-4 and J is TRBJ2-1; possible D gene TRBD2, 7 bases. Between the trimmed V and J ends, which lost 8 bases and 3 bases, there was a span of 11 bases. This CDR3 spans 13 amino acids. CDR3 region: CASGRGNYNEQFF. As DNA, the CDR3 is TGTGCCAGCGGGAGGGGGAACTACAATGAGCAGTTCTTC.

The genes are TRBV7-2 and TRBJ2-2; 10 nucleotides line up with TRBD2. After removal of 7 bases from V and 7 bases from J, the junction contained 9 bases not matched to a gene. The CDR3 consists of 15 residues. Looked up from germline, CDR1 is SGHTA and CDR2 is FQGNSA. This CDR3 reads CASTGLAGVNGELFF. The CDR3 bases are TGTGCCAGCACCGGGCTAGCGGGAGTCAACGGGGAGCTGTTTTTT.

This rearrangement joins TRBV7-6 to TRBJ2-6; D remains unclear. The CDR3 loop spans 16 amino acids. From germline, CDR1 is SGHVS and CDR2 FNYEAQ. V was cut by 1 base and J by 4 bases, with 11 bases left in between. CDR3 loop: CASSLVEQVGANVLTF. As DNA, the CDR3 is TGTGCCAGCAGCTTAGTAGAGCAGGTGGGGGCCAACGTCCTGACTTTC. Using reference TRBV7-6 and TRBJ2-6 for the parts outside the CDR3, the full variable domain is GAGVSQSPRYKVTKRGQDVALRCDPISGHVSLYWYRQALGQGPEFLTYFNYEAQQDKSGLPNDRFSAERPEGSISTLTIQRTEQRDSAMYRCASSLVEQVGANVLTFGAGSRLTVL.

The V gene is TRBV3-1 (or the pseudogene TRBV3-2), the J gene TRBJ2-3; TRBD2 matches 9 bases. J was trimmed by 5 bases and V by 4 bases; bases with no gene match: 10. This CDR3 spans 16 amino acids. CDR1 is LGHDT, CDR2 YNNKEL, per germline (reference sequence). CDR3 in DNA: TGTGCCAGCAGCCCCTTAGCGGGAGACGAGAGAGATACGCAGTATTTT. It is translated as CASSPLAGDERDTQYF.

This sequence joins TRBV29-1 and TRBJ1-2; the D gene is possibly TRBD1 (5 bases). Per germline, CDR1 SQVTM and CDR2 ANQGSEA. Trimming removed 7 bases at V and 7 bases at J, with 16 bases between. The CDR3 has 12 residues. The CDR3 sequence: CSGLDPGSGYTF. The DNA for the CDR3 is TGCAGCGGGTTGGACCCAGGGTCTGGCTACACCTTC.

The chain couples TRBV27 to TRBJ2-5, with D maybe TRBD2 (6 bases). Between the trimmed V and J ends, which lost 4 bases and 4 bases, there was a span of 16 bases. The CDR3 is made up of 15 amino acids. Germline V gene sequence: CDR1 MNHEY, CDR2 SMNVEV (reference sequence). The CDR3, as DNA: TGTGCCAGCAGTTACCGTGGGAGGTTCAGAGAGACCCAGTACTTC. The encoded protein is CASSYRGRFRETQYF.

The rearrangement links TRBV6-4 to TRBJ2-3; 8 bases agree with TRBD2. CDR1 and CDR2 (germline): MRHNA, SNTAGT. The CDR3 runs 16 residues. V shed 0 bases and J 2 bases; nucleotides not matched to a gene: 4. CDR3 loop: CASSDSSGGTTDTQYF. In DNA form, the CDR3 reads TGTGCCAGCAGTGACTCATCGGGAGGGACCACAGATACGCAGTATTTT.

The chain joins TRBV12-3 or TRBV12-4 to TRBJ2-5; D is uncertain. This CDR3 spans 12 amino acids. V was cut by 0 bases and J by 4 bases, with 3 bases left in between. The CDR3 reads CASSLARETQYF. The CDR3 nucleotides read TGTGCCAGCAGTTTAGCCCGAGAGACCCAGTACTTC.

The V call is TRBV28, the J call TRBJ1-5; D unresolved. The CDR3 runs 11 residues. Germline lookup yields CDR1 MDHEN and CDR2 SYDVKM. The V end was cut by 6 bases, the J end by 7 bases, with 7 bases between. The CDR3 nucleotides read TGTGCCAGCAGCGTGGCCCAGCCCCAGCATTTT. It specifies CASSVAQPQHF. Combining the CDR3 with reference TRBV28 and TRBJ1-5 gives the whole variable domain DVKVTQSSRYLVKRTGEKVFLECVQDMDHENMFWYRQDPGLGLRLIYFSYDVKMKEKGDIPEGYSVSREKKERFSLILESASTNQTSMYLCASSVAQPQHFGDGTRLSIL.

This chain uses TRBV28 with TRBJ2-5, with 11 bases aligning to TRBD2. The CDR3 is 18 amino acids. The V and J ends lost 6 bases and 2 bases, in that order; junction bases with no gene match: 14. Per germline, CDR1 MDHEN and CDR2 SYDVKM. This CDR3 reads CASRPTGTSGIIQETQYF. The DNA for the CDR3 is TGTGCCAGCAGGCCGACCGGGACTAGCGGAATCATTCAAGAGACCCAGTACTTC. The full variable domain, completed using reference TRBV28 and TRBJ2-5, is DVKVTQSSRYLVKRTGEKVFLECVQDMDHENMFWYRQDPGLGLRLIYFSYDVKMKEKGDIPEGYSVSREKKERFSLILESASTNQTSMYLCASRPTGTSGIIQETQYFGPGTRLLVL.

The chain couples TRBV5-6 to TRBJ2-7; 9 positions agree with TRBD1. Germline CDR1 SGHDT, CDR2 YYEEEE. V was clipped by 4 bases and J by 6 bases; unmatched bases: 8. This CDR3 comprises 14 residues. CDR3 in DNA: TGTGCCAGCAGCACCCGGACAGGGGTAGGCGAGCAGTACTTC. Protein sequence: CASSTRTGVGEQYF.

The chain has TRBV5-1 and TRBJ2-1; 10 nucleotides match TRBD1. Per the germline V gene, CDR1 is SGHRS and CDR2 is YFSETQ. The ends lost 0 bases at V and 6 bases at J; junction bases unmatched: 6. This CDR3 has 16 residues. CDR3 region: CASSLVGQGKSNEQFF. The CDR3 DNA is TGCGCCAGCAGCTTGGTGGGACAGGGGAAAAGCAATGAGCAGTTCTTC. Using reference TRBV5-1 and TRBJ2-1 for the parts outside the CDR3, the full variable domain is KAGVTQTPRYLIKTRGQQVTLSCSPISGHRSVSWYQQTPGQGLQFLFEYFSETQRNKGNFPGRFSGRQFSNSRSEMNVSTLELGDSALYLCASSLVGQGKSNEQFFGPGTRLTVL.

The chain uses TRBV25-1 and TRBJ2-3, with a possible D match to TRBD1 (6 bases). This CDR3 is built from 16 residues. The V gene lost 4 bases and the J gene lost 6 bases, with 20 bases spanning the gap. Germline loops: CDR1 MGHDK, CDR2 SYGVNS. In nucleotides, the CDR3 is TGTGCCAGCAGTGGAAGAATTGGACAGATCGGGGATACGCAGTATTTT. As protein: CASSGRIGQIGDTQYF.

The chain combines TRBV10-3 with TRBJ2-3, with TRBD2 identical over 9 bases. Germline CDR1 reads ENHRY; CDR2 reads SYGVKD. This CDR3 region has 15 residues. J lost 3 bases, V lost 7 bases, and 8 bases had no gene match. CDR3 DNA: TGTGCCATCAAGGGTAGCGGGAGTGGGACAGATACGCAGTATTTT. Residues: CAIKGSGSGTDTQYF.

A remark on this clone: Other DNA sequences from this sample encode an identical CDR3 as well. This chain connects TRBV7-9 to TRBJ1-1; tentatively, D is TRBD1 (6 bases). This CDR3 region has 14 residues. CDR1 is SEHNR, CDR2 FQNEAQ, per germline (reference sequence). V was clipped by 1 base and J by 1 base, with 7 bases between them. The CDR3: CASSLGQENTEAFF. The DNA of the CDR3 is TGTGCCAGCAGCTTAGGACAGGAGAACACTGAAGCTTTCTTT.

The chain combines TRBV27 with TRBJ1-4; 8 bases fit TRBD1. Germline V gene lookup returns CDR1 MNHEY and CDR2 SMNVEV (reference sequence). Germline trimming cut 5 bases from V and 5 bases from J; bases unmatched to any gene: 7. There are 15 residues in the CDR3. CDR3 residues: CASSPRDRRNEKLFF. The CDR3 DNA reads TGTGCCAGCAGTCCCAGGGACAGGAGGAATGAAAAACTGTTTTTT.

This clone was found once. The CDR3 region has the DNA TGTGCCATCAACCCGGGCACCGGGGAGCTGTTTTTT. Amino acids: CAINPGTGELFF. V usage is TRBV10-3 and J usage is TRBJ2-2; the D is unclear. CDR1 ENHRY and CDR2 SYGVKD come from the germline V gene. CDR3 size: 12 residues. V gave up 7 bases and J gave up 4 bases, with 7 bases separating them.

The count of this clone is one. The chain uses TRBV4-2 and TRBJ2-3; 8 nucleotides agree with TRBD2. V lost 4 bases, J lost 0 bases, and 15 bases stayed unmatched. CDR1 LGHNA and CDR2 YNFKEQ come from the germline V gene. The CDR3 runs to 19 residues. The CDR3 loop is CASSRSGAGGHPSTDTQYF. The CDR3 region has the DNA TGTGCCAGCAGCCGGAGCGGGGCGGGAGGCCATCCTAGCACAGATACGCAGTATTTT.